The sequence of this T cell receptor beta chain was determined in a study of T cells of healthy individuals. This clonotype appeared a few times. This CDR3 comprises 14 residues. The V gene's germline CDR1 is DFQATT and CDR2 SNEGSKA (reference sequence). The germline V and J ends were trimmed by 1 base and 4 bases, with 14 bases remaining between them. TCRdb re-analysed the 5' RACE reads in MiXCR, keeping a single row per CDR3 protein. The sample contains around 100,000 distinct CDR3 sequences, approximately 15% of which appear only once. This TCR derives from a human donor in good health. The chain has TRBV20-1 and TRBJ2-7; possibly TRBD2 for D (6 bases). This CDR3 is CSARVGGFEYEQYF. The CDR3 DNA follows: TGCAGTGCTAGAGTGGGGGGTTTTGAGTACGAGCAGTACTTC.